These 28 T cell receptor beta chains were sequenced from one sample in a study of CD8+ T cells in alopecia areata (dated by TCRdb to 2016 to 2019). In the paper's terms, the time point label means: baseline before oral tofacitinib. Library prep was done by the immunoSEQ multiplex PCR assay. For TCR sequencing, RNA was extracted from every sample and reverse transcribed into cDNA to serve as template. The immuneACCESS repertoire file appears here via TCRdb, limited to in-frame rearrangements. These files lack a portion of the clones; in checked studies, under half of the deficit traces to unresolved V genes, and the cause of the others is not known. The sample profile shows roughly 200,000 clones; roughly 60% of them were found once. The ten largest account for approximately 1.7% of the sample. The source was CD4+ T cells sorted from blood, collected at week 0. Receptors originate from a human donor with alopecia areata.

This clone was picked up a small number of times. J is TRBJ2-7 and V is TRBV29-1; D gene unclear. This CDR3 comprises 13 residues. Trimming removed 1 base from V and 9 bases from J, with 16 bases in between. Looked up from germline, CDR1 is SQVTM and CDR2 is ANQGSEA. CDR3 bases: TGCAGCGTTGAAGGCCCAACCGTGAAAGGGCAGTACTTC. It yields the protein CSVEGPTVKGQYF.

This chain links TRBV4-3 with TRBJ1-6; 9 bases align to TRBD1. V trimming: 0 bases; J trimming: 10 bases; junction bases outside the gene matches: 7. The CDR3 runs to 16 residues. CDR1 LGHNA and CDR2 YSLEER come from the germline V gene. In DNA form, the CDR3 reads TGCGCCAGCAGCCAAGAGGGCGGGACAGGGAGGTCACCCCTCCACTTT. This sequence encodes CASSQEGGTGRSPLHF.

The sample holds a few counts of this clone. V is TRBV19 and J is TRBJ1-2; perhaps TRBD1 as D (5 bases). The V end was cut by 6 bases, the J end by 4 bases, with 15 bases between. CDR1 and CDR2 from the germline V gene are LNHDA and SQIVND (reference sequence). This CDR3 is 14 amino acids long. CDR3 residues: CASSPSGRGYGYTF. For the CDR3, the DNA is TGTGCCAGTAGCCCCTCAGGGAGGGGCTATGGCTACACCTTC. The whole variable domain, remainder taken from reference TRBV19 and TRBJ1-2, is DGGITQSPKYLFRKEGQNVTLSCEQNLNHDAMYWYRQDPGQGLRLIYYSQIVNDFQKGDIAEGYSVSREKKESFPLTVTSAQKNPTAFYLCASSPSGRGYGYTFGSGTRLTVV.

The chain employs TRBV19 and TRBJ1-2, with 7 bases lining up with TRBD1. V shed 1 base, J shed 2 bases, and the junction held 4 bases outside the gene matches. CDR3 size: 15 residues. Germline V lookup: CDR1 LNHDA, CDR2 SQIVND (reference sequence). CDR3: CASSIGDSMNYGYTF. The CDR3 DNA reads as TGTGCCAGTAGTATAGGGGACAGCATGAACTATGGCTACACCTTC. Using reference TRBV19 and TRBJ1-2 for the parts outside the CDR3, the full variable domain is DGGITQSPKYLFRKEGQNVTLSCEQNLNHDAMYWYRQDPGQGLRLIYYSQIVNDFQKGDIAEGYSVSREKKESFPLTVTSAQKNPTAFYLCASSIGDSMNYGYTFGSGTRLTVV.

This clone has a handful of counts. The chain employs TRBV10-2 and TRBJ2-5; 11 bases map to TRBD2. V shed 3 bases, J shed 1 base, and the junction held 10 bases outside the gene matches. CDR3 length: 18 residues. CDR1 and CDR2 (germline): WSHSY, SAAADI. This CDR3 reads CASSDIRLAGGPQETQYF. The CDR3 coding sequence is TGCGCCAGCAGTGATATTCGGCTAGCGGGGGGACCCCAAGAGACCCAGTACTTC.

The chain carries TRBV5-6 and TRBJ1-6; tentative D call: TRBD1 (5 bases). V lost 0 bases to trimming and J lost 3 bases, with 10 bases between them. CDR3 size: 16 residues. CDR1 and CDR2 (germline): SGHDT, YYEEEE. In DNA form, the CDR3 reads TGTGCCAGCAGCTTGGAGGGGACTCGCTATAATTCACCCCTCCACTTT. The encoded protein is CASSLEGTRYNSPLHF.

In this sample, this clone turned up a few times. This chain connects TRBV29-1 to TRBJ2-6; D may be TRBD2 (5 bases). The CDR3 has 13 amino acids. CDR1 is SQVTM and CDR2 is ANQGSEA in the germline V gene. Deletions cut 7 bases from V and 2 bases from J, with 9 bases between. The CDR3 bases are TGCAGCGCCGGAGGACCTGGGGCCAACGTCCTGACTTTC. Residues: CSAGGPGANVLTF. Drawing the rest from reference TRBV29-1 and TRBJ2-6, the complete variable domain is SAVISQKPSRDICQRGTSLTIQCQVDSQVTMMFWYRQQPGQSLTLIATANQGSEATYESGFVIDKFPISRPNLTFSTLTVSNMSPEDSSIYLCSAGGPGANVLTFGAGSRLTVL.

A remark on this clone: Additional DNA sequences in this sample encode the identical CDR3. This chain links TRBV5-1 with TRBJ2-7; TRBD1 aligns across 7 bases. Germline V lookup: CDR1 SGHRS, CDR2 YFSETQ. The V gene end was trimmed by 4 bases and the J gene end by 4 bases; junction bases not matched to a gene: 5. This CDR3 contains 13 residues. The CDR3, as DNA: TGCGCCAGCAGCCGGGGACAGACGTACGAGCAGTACTTC. The encoded protein is CASSRGQTYEQYF.

The genes are TRBV30 and TRBJ2-7; TRBD2 matches at 7 bases. There are 12 residues in the CDR3. Germline V gives CDR1 GTSNPN, CDR2 SVGIG (reference sequence). V dropped 1 base and J dropped 3; count of bases not matched to a gene: 0. CDR3 residues: CAWSASGYEQYF. CDR3 DNA: TGTGCCTGGAGTGCTAGCGGCTACGAGCAGTACTTC. Together with reference TRBV30 and TRBJ2-7, the CDR3 gives the full variable domain: SQTIHQWPATLVQPVGSPLSLECTVEGTSNPNLYWYRQAAGRGLQLLFYSVGIGQISSEVPQNLSASRPQDRQFILSSKKLLLSDSGFYLCAWSASGYEQYFGPGTRLTVT.

The rearrangement joins TRBV7-2 to TRBJ2-3, with D possibly TRBD1 on 6 matching bases. CDR1 is SGHTA and CDR2 is FQGNSA in the germline V gene. This CDR3 is built from 15 residues. The germline V and J ends were trimmed by 0 bases and 2 bases, with 9 bases remaining between them. The chain's CDR3 is CASSLAGAFTDTQYF. The DNA for the CDR3 is TGTGCCAGCAGCTTAGCGGGGGCCTTCACAGATACGCAGTATTTT.

The chain has TRBV15 and TRBJ1-6; a possible D gene is TRBD1 (5 bases). V lost 5 bases and J 7 bases, leaving 15 bases between the germline ends. Germline assignment: CDR1 LNHNV and CDR2 YYDKDF (reference sequence). CDR3 length: 15 amino acids. The CDR3 nucleotides read TGTGCCACCAGCGGATTTCAGGGCAAGAATTCACCCCTCCACTTT. As protein: CATSGFQGKNSPLHF.

This chain uses TRBV14 with TRBJ2-3; D is perhaps TRBD1 (6 bases). CDR3 size: 17 residues. The V and J ends lost 1 base and 0 bases respectively, with 14 bases between them. The germline CDR1 and CDR2 sequences are SGHDN and FVKESK. The CDR3 sequence is CASSQGNTGHSTDTQYF. The DNA of the CDR3 is TGTGCCAGCAGCCAAGGGAATACGGGACACAGCACAGATACGCAGTATTTT.

The V call is TRBV19, the J call TRBJ1-1; 7 bases agree with TRBD1. CDR3 length: 13 residues. Looked up from germline, CDR1 is LNHDA and CDR2 is SQIVND (reference sequence). Trimming removed 9 bases from V and 3 bases from J; junction bases left unmatched: 7. The CDR3 bases are TGTGCCAGCCGACAGGGAATGGACACTGAAGCTTTCTTT. Its translation is CASRQGMDTEAFF.

This chain uses TRBV7-9 with TRBJ2-1, with D possibly called TRBD1 or TRBD2 (6 bases each). The V end was cut by 7 bases, the J end by 2 bases, with 18 bases between. Germline V CDR1 and CDR2: SEHNR, FQNEAQ (reference sequence). CDR3 size: 16 residues. The CDR3 loop reads CASTNEGGPPYNEQFF. CDR3 coding DNA: TGTGCCAGCACCAACGAGGGGGGACCACCCTACAATGAGCAGTTCTTC.

This chain connects TRBV30 to TRBJ1-4; D is uncertain. CDR1 is GTSNPN and CDR2 is SVGIG in the germline V gene (reference sequence). V was clipped by 1 base and J by 12 bases, with 9 bases between them. The CDR3 loop spans 11 amino acids. The CDR3 spells CAWSATGELFF. The CDR3 DNA reads as TGTGCCTGGAGTGCAACGGGTGAACTGTTTTTT.

This clone was counted only a few times. CDR3 amino acids: CSVEGTRGILDEQFF. In DNA, the CDR3 is TGCAGCGTTGAAGGAACTAGGGGAATTTTGGATGAGCAGTTCTTC. The chain carries TRBV29-1 and TRBJ2-1; D assignment may be TRBD1 or TRBD2 (5 bases each). CDR1 is SQVTM and CDR2 is ANQGSEA in the germline V gene. This CDR3 has 15 amino acids. V was cut by 1 base and J by 8 bases, with 18 bases left in between.

V and J are TRBV29-1 and TRBJ2-7; 8 bases are shared with TRBD2. J was trimmed by 5 bases and V by 3 bases; bases with no gene match: 6. Germline values: CDR1 SQVTM, CDR2 ANQGSEA. CDR3 length: 13 amino acids. The CDR3 spells CSVDMGGGNEQYF. The CDR3 bases are TGCAGCGTTGACATGGGCGGGGGGAACGAGCAGTACTTC.

The V and J genes are TRBV10-3 and TRBJ2-1, with 10 bases matching TRBD1. Trimming took 6 bases from V and 4 from J; bases not matched to a gene: 9. This CDR3 is 16 amino acids long. Germline CDR1 and CDR2: ENHRY and SYGVKD. CDR3 nucleotides: TGTGCCATCAGCCCGGGACAGGGGTTGGGTTACAATGAGCAGTTCTTC. It translates to CAISPGQGLGYNEQFF.

This clone was counted a few times. In the same sample, other DNA sequences code for this CDR3. The chain is built from TRBV20-1 and TRBJ2-2; D remains ambiguous. Germline V lookup: CDR1 DFQATT, CDR2 SNEGSKA (reference sequence). The CDR3 runs to 11 residues. Trimming took off 5 bases at V and 6 bases at J, with 7 bases between the two ends. The CDR3 nucleotides are TGCAGTGCTCCTAGAGCCGGGGAGCTGTTTTTT. Translation gives CSAPRAGELFF.

The chain has TRBV28 and TRBJ2-2; 14 bases line up with TRBD2. V gave up 5 bases and J gave up 3 bases; unmatched junction bases: 8. The CDR3 spans 18 residues. Germline assignment: CDR1 MDHEN and CDR2 SYDVKM. The CDR3 loop is CASSPGTSGGLYTGELFF. CDR3 in DNA: TGTGCCAGCAGTCCAGGGACTAGCGGGGGCCTATACACCGGGGAGCTGTTTTTT.

This clone showed up just a few times. V gene TRBV9 combines with J gene TRBJ1-1; D is undetermined. This CDR3 region has 12 residues. V lost 0 bases to trimming and J lost 11 bases, with 11 bases between them. Germline CDR1 and CDR2: SGDLS and YYNGEE. The CDR3 nucleotides read TGTGCCAGCAGCGTAGACGGTCAGGCCGCTTTCTTT. Protein product: CASSVDGQAAFF.

The CDR3 DNA follows: TGCAGTGCTAACAGTAGAAACATTCAGTACTTC. It translates to CSANSRNIQYF. The chain combines TRBV20-1 with TRBJ2-4; D not resolved. Germline CDR1 and CDR2: DFQATT and SNEGSKA (reference sequence). Trimming removed 4 bases from V and 6 bases from J, with 7 bases in between. The CDR3 covers 11 residues.

This clone was detected a few times. V usage is TRBV7-2 and J usage is TRBJ2-7, with 8 bases aligning to TRBD2. The CDR3 extends over 17 amino acids. In germline, CDR1 is SGHTA, CDR2 FQGNSA. Trimming cost V 3 bases and J 6 bases; bases outside gene matches: 16. In nucleotides, the CDR3 is TGTGCCAGCAGCTTGGGCGGGGGGCGGCGATTGTTTGCCGAGCAGTACTTC. Amino acids: CASSLGGGRRLFAEQYF. The full variable domain, in which reference TRBV7-2 and TRBJ2-7 provide the parts outside the CDR3, is GAGVSQSPSNKVTEKGKDVELRCDPISGHTALYWYRQSLGQGLEFLIYFQGNSAPDKSGLPSDRFSAERTGGSVSTLTIQRTQQEDSAVYLCASSLGGGRRLFAEQYFGPGTRLTVT.

This clone was observed a single time. The chain couples TRBV11-3 to TRBJ2-3, with D hard to call. Per the germline V gene, CDR1 is SGHNT and CDR2 is YENEEA. The CDR3 contains 13 residues. Trimming took off 3 bases at V and 4 bases at J, with 8 bases between the two ends. The CDR3 here is CASSLIGADTQYF. Here the CDR3 DNA reads TGTGCCAGCAGCTTGATTGGCGCAGATACGCAGTATTTT.

This chain links TRBV5-1 with TRBJ2-5; possibly TRBD1 for D (5 bases). V shed 5 bases and J shed 2 bases, with 13 bases lying between them. Germline lookup yields CDR1 SGHRS and CDR2 YFSETQ. This CDR3 has 14 amino acids. This chain's CDR3 is CASRPDRSQETQYF. DNA of the CDR3: TGCGCCAGCAGACCAGACAGAAGTCAAGAGACCCAGTACTTC.

This chain uses TRBV29-1 with TRBJ1-1, with 7 bases matching TRBD1. The CDR3 totals 15 residues. CDR1 is SQVTM, CDR2 ANQGSEA, per germline. Losses at the gene ends were 6 bases for V and 0 bases for J; bases not matched to a gene: 10. The CDR3 DNA sequence: TGCAGCGTCACACAGGGGCCCTTCATGAACACTGAAGCTTTCTTT. This sequence encodes CSVTQGPFMNTEAFF. Together with reference TRBV29-1 and TRBJ1-1, the CDR3 gives the full variable domain: SAVISQKPSRDICQRGTSLTIQCQVDSQVTMMFWYRQQPGQSLTLIATANQGSEATYESGFVIDKFPISRPNLTFSTLTVSNMSPEDSSIYLCSVTQGPFMNTEAFFGQGTRLTVV.

The chain uses TRBV30 and TRBJ1-2; D remains ambiguous. The length of the CDR3 is 12 residues. The ends were cut back, 4 bases at V and 8 bases at J, with 14 bases in the middle. Germline V CDR1 and CDR2: GTSNPN, SVGIG (reference sequence). CDR3 bases: TGTGCCTGGAAACTCGGGGAGGAGGGCTACACCTTC. The encoded protein is CAWKLGEEGYTF.

The table lists this clone with a few counts. The CDR3 DNA is TGTGCCACCAGCAGAGATGGTACACACCAAGAGACCCAGTACTTC. Protein sequence: CATSRDGTHQETQYF. The rearrangement uses TRBV15 and TRBJ2-5; no firm D call. The CDR3 contains 15 residues. Germline values: CDR1 LNHNV, CDR2 YYDKDF (reference sequence). V was cut by 0 bases and J by 0 bases, with 8 bases left in between.